The 30 T cell receptor beta chains below come from one sample, sequenced in a study of shared clonotypes between healthy human individuals. Selected positively for CCR7 and CD45RO-negative, naive CD8 cells excluded terminally differentiated effector memory CD45RA+ cells. The method was immunoSEQ multiplex PCR; TCRdb's version includes in-frame clones alone and lacks a portion of them. The profile shows over 2,000,000 clones, around 95% of them singletons. The source material was naive CD8+ T cells from PBMCs. The receptors stem from a man younger than 35 in good health. Some clones in this sample may be carry-over from other donors' samples.

This rearrangement joins TRBV9 to TRBJ2-7; 7 nucleotides line up with TRBD2. V gave up 0 bases and J gave up 6 bases; unmatched junction bases: 9. CDR1 and CDR2 (germline): SGDLS, YYNGEE. This CDR3 contains 15 residues. CDR3 DNA sequence: TGTGCCAGCAGCGTAGTTGCGGGAGCATCTAGCGAGCAGTACTTC. This encodes CASSVVAGASSEQYF.

The rearrangement uses TRBV7-2 and TRBJ2-7; D ambiguous. CDR1 and CDR2 (germline): SGHTA, FQGNSA. The CDR3 is made up of 15 amino acids. Between the trimmed V and J ends, which lost 1 base and 1 base, there was a span of 11 bases. CDR3 amino acids: CASSLVSSESYEQYF. In DNA form, the CDR3 reads TGTGCCAGCAGCTTAGTGTCCAGTGAGTCCTACGAGCAGTACTTC. The full variable domain, completed using reference TRBV7-2 and TRBJ2-7, is GAGVSQSPSNKVTEKGKDVELRCDPISGHTALYWYRQSLGQGLEFLIYFQGNSAPDKSGLPSDRFSAERTGGSVSTLTIQRTQQEDSAVYLCASSLVSSESYEQYFGPGTRLTVT.

The rearrangement uses TRBV25-1 and TRBJ1-1, with TRBD1 matching over 7 bases. Losses at the gene ends were 2 bases for V and 0 bases for J; bases not matched to a gene: 9. The CDR3 has 17 amino acids. Germline V gene lookup returns CDR1 MGHDK and CDR2 SYGVNS. This chain's CDR3 is CASSEAQGVLVNTEAFF. The CDR3 DNA follows: TGTGCCAGCAGTGAAGCGCAGGGGGTTTTGGTGAACACTGAAGCTTTCTTT.

The chain employs TRBV5-1 and TRBJ1-2; 7 bases align to TRBD1. Unmatched junction bases numbered 19, after V lost 3 bases and J lost 8 bases. Germline V gene data show CDR1 as SGHRS and CDR2 as YFSETQ. This CDR3 comprises 17 residues. Written as DNA, the CDR3 is TGCGCCAGCAGCTCCTTAACTGGAATTGGGACAGACGAGGGCTACACCTTC. This gives the protein CASSSLTGIGTDEGYTF. The full variable domain, in which reference TRBV5-1 and TRBJ1-2 provide the parts outside the CDR3, is KAGVTQTPRYLIKTRGQQVTLSCSPISGHRSVSWYQQTPGQGLQFLFEYFSETQRNKGNFPGRFSGRQFSNSRSEMNVSTLELGDSALYLCASSSLTGIGTDEGYTFGSGTRLTVV.

The chain joins TRBV25-1 to TRBJ2-1, with D unclear. Germline CDR1 is MGHDK and CDR2 is SYGVNS. Deletions cut 4 bases from V and 3 bases from J, with 7 bases between. The CDR3 is 13 residues long. The CDR3 DNA reads TGTGCCAGCAGTGGTGACTTCTACAATGAGCAGTTCTTC. It codes for CASSGDFYNEQFF.

This chain links TRBV7-2 with TRBJ1-2; perhaps TRBD1 as D (5 bases). Trimming pared 4 bases from V and 2 bases from J, leaving 14 bases between. Germline loops: CDR1 SGHTA, CDR2 FQGNSA. This CDR3 is 15 amino acids long. DNA of the CDR3: TGTGCCAGCAGCTGGGGGACGGAGCTCAACTATGGCTACACCTTC. It specifies CASSWGTELNYGYTF.

In this sample, this clone turned up once. The chain combines TRBV19 with TRBJ1-5, with D unresolved. Trimming took off 5 bases at V and 7 bases at J, with 15 bases between the two ends. The CDR3 runs 14 residues. Germline CDR1 and CDR2: LNHDA and SQIVND (reference sequence). This CDR3 reads CASSPSPSGQPQHF. The CDR3 nucleotides are TGTGCCAGTAGTCCGTCACCTTCGGGGCAGCCCCAGCATTTT.

A remark on this clone: The same CDR3 also results from other DNA sequences found in this sample. The V and J genes are TRBV27 and TRBJ2-7; D uncertain. Germline values: CDR1 MNHEY, CDR2 SMNVEV (reference sequence). CDR3 length equals 13 residues. Trimming removed 3 bases at V and 4 bases at J, with 10 bases between. CDR3 sequence: CASSFGRSYEQYF. The CDR3 region has the DNA TGTGCCAGCAGTTTTGGCCGGTCTTACGAGCAGTACTTC.

CDR3 DNA: TGTGCCAGCAGTTCCCTAGAAGTCAGTGGAGGCTACACCTTC. This gives the protein CASSSLEVSGGYTF. This chain joins TRBV28 and TRBJ1-2; no clear D. Trimming stripped 4 bases from V and 8 bases from J, with 17 bases between. The CDR3 loop spans 14 amino acids. Per germline, CDR1 MDHEN and CDR2 SYDVKM.

J is TRBJ2-2 and V is TRBV11-3, with D possibly being TRBD2 (5 bases). CDR1 is SGHNT, CDR2 YENEEA, per germline. CDR3 size: 15 residues. The ends were cut back, 4 bases at V and 5 bases at J, with 14 bases in the middle. CDR3 region: CASSSRDLGTGELFF. The CDR3 bases are TGTGCCAGCAGCTCCCGGGATCTAGGAACCGGGGAGCTGTTTTTT.

The V call is TRBV27, the J call TRBJ1-5; D is possibly TRBD1 (6 bases). The germline V and J ends were trimmed by 5 bases and 8 bases, with 19 bases remaining between them. This CDR3 has 15 residues. Germline CDR1 MNHEY, CDR2 SMNVEV (reference sequence). This chain's CDR3 is CASSDSTGPFEPQHF. The CDR3 region has the DNA TGTGCCAGCAGTGATTCGACAGGACCTTTCGAGCCCCAGCATTTT.

The rearrangement links TRBV11-2 to TRBJ1-1; D unclear. From germline, CDR1 is SGHAT and CDR2 FQNNGV. Between the trimmed V and J ends, which lost 4 bases and 0 bases, there was a span of 18 bases. The CDR3 sequence is 17 residues long. The CDR3 sequence: CASSSYPRVDLNTEAFF. The CDR3, as DNA: TGTGCCAGCAGCTCCTACCCTCGGGTGGACCTGAACACTGAAGCTTTCTTT.

CDR3 amino acids: CASSDRGLNTEAFF. CDR3 sequence (DNA): TGTGCCAGCAGTGACAGGGGGCTAAACACTGAAGCTTTCTTT. This chain uses TRBV2 with TRBJ1-1, with 8 bases lining up with TRBD1. Germline V gives CDR1 SNHLY, CDR2 FYNNEI. V was pared by 3 bases and J by 2 bases, with 2 bases of the junction left unmatched. CDR3 length: 14 residues.

V usage is TRBV12-5 and J usage is TRBJ2-6, with D possibly matching TRBD1 (5 bases). This CDR3 region has 18 residues. V lost 3 bases and J lost 5, with 20 bases in between. Germline-derived CDR1 and CDR2 are LGHNT and FRNRAP. CDR3 DNA: TGTGCTAGTGGTTTATTACCTGCAGGACAAAGTCGGGCCAACGTCCTGACTTTC. Protein product: CASGLLPAGQSRANVLTF.

The V gene is TRBV9, the J gene TRBJ2-3, with 14 nucleotides matching TRBD2. V trimming: 4 bases; J trimming: 4 bases; junction bases outside the gene matches: 11. Germline assignment: CDR1 SGDLS and CDR2 YYNGEE. The CDR3 sequence is 18 residues long. In DNA form, the CDR3 reads TGTGCCAGCAGCAGAACTAGACTAGCGGGAGGGGGGGCAGATACGCAGTATTTT. The encoded protein is CASSRTRLAGGGADTQYF.

This sequence joins TRBV29-1 and TRBJ2-1, with D uncertain. This CDR3 is built from 10 residues. The germline V and J ends were trimmed by 5 bases and 13 bases, with 12 bases remaining between them. Per the germline V gene, CDR1 is SQVTM and CDR2 is ANQGSEA. Written as DNA, the CDR3 is TGCAGCGTTTCACCACCCCCTCAGTTCTTC. This encodes CSVSPPPQFF.

This chain joins TRBV5-8 and TRBJ2-1, with TRBD2 identical over 9 bases. The trim removed 7 bases at V and 7 bases at J, leaving 6 bases unmatched. The germline gives CDR1 SGHTS, CDR2 YDEGEE. The CDR3 has 13 amino acids. CDR3 nucleotides: TGTGCCAGCGGGACCACTAGCGGGAATGAGCAGTTCTTC. Its protein is CASGTTSGNEQFF.

This rearrangement joins TRBV6-5 to TRBJ1-2, with D possibly being TRBD1 (5 bases). Germline CDR1 reads MNHEY; CDR2 reads SVGAGI. The CDR3 length is 14 residues. The V end was cut by 2 bases, the J end by 2 bases, with 9 bases between. The DNA of the CDR3 is TGTGCCAGCAGTTACCCCGACAGAAACTATGGCTACACCTTC. Amino acid sequence: CASSYPDRNYGYTF.

This clone was counted a single time. The chain joins TRBV7-7 to TRBJ2-1, with D maybe TRBD1 (5 bases). CDR1 SSHAT and CDR2 FNYEAQ come from the germline V gene (reference sequence). V lost 1 base and J 8 bases, leaving 9 bases between the germline ends. The CDR3 runs 13 residues. CDR3 residues: CASSLDRNHEQFF. The CDR3 coding sequence is TGTGCCAGCAGCTTAGACAGGAACCATGAGCAGTTCTTC.

This chain links TRBV5-1 with TRBJ1-1; D possibly corresponds to TRBD1 (5 bases). The V and J ends lost 4 bases and 5 bases respectively, with 12 bases between them. Germline V gene data show CDR1 as SGHRS and CDR2 as YFSETQ. The CDR3 sequence is 13 residues long. DNA for the CDR3: TGCGCCAGCAGCGTCAGGGAGGGGACTGAAGCTTTCTTT. Its protein is CASSVREGTEAFF.

The V and J genes are TRBV27 and TRBJ1-3, with D unclear. The ends were cut back, 2 bases at V and 0 bases at J, with 8 bases in the middle. Germline V gene lookup returns CDR1 MNHEY and CDR2 SMNVEV (reference sequence). The CDR3 is made up of 15 amino acids. For the CDR3, the DNA is TGTGCCAGCAGTTTAAGGTTCAACTCTGGAAACACCATATATTTT. It translates to CASSLRFNSGNTIYF.

The genes are TRBV7-9 and TRBJ2-3, with a weak D call TRBD2 (5 bases). Trimming took off 4 bases at V and 5 bases at J, with 10 bases between the two ends. The CDR3 consists of 13 residues. Germline V gene data show CDR1 as SEHNR and CDR2 as FQNEAQ (reference sequence). CDR3 DNA: TGTGCCAGCAGCTCTGTACTAGGAGATACGCAGTATTTT. Protein: CASSSVLGDTQYF.

V gene TRBV6-1 combines with J gene TRBJ2-7; 8 nucleotides line up with TRBD2. Germline loops: CDR1 MNHNS, CDR2 SASEGT. This CDR3 has 17 residues. V trimming: 4 bases; J trimming: 3 bases; junction bases outside the gene matches: 14. The CDR3 spells CASSVWSGYTSGYEQYF. The CDR3 DNA reads TGTGCCAGCAGTGTCTGGTCGGGCTACACTAGCGGCTACGAGCAGTACTTC.

The rearrangement links TRBV7-9 to TRBJ1-1, with D uncertain. Germline V gives CDR1 SEHNR, CDR2 FQNEAQ (reference sequence). The CDR3 has 11 amino acids. The germline V and J ends were trimmed by 5 bases and 3 bases, with 4 bases remaining between them. CDR3 amino acids: CASSPHTEAFF. Written as DNA, the CDR3 is TGTGCCAGCAGCCCACACACTGAAGCTTTCTTT.

The V and J genes are TRBV9 and TRBJ2-7; 14 positions match TRBD2. This CDR3 comprises 16 residues. V gave up 2 bases and J gave up 4 bases; unmatched junction bases: 5. Germline CDR1 is SGDLS and CDR2 is YYNGEE. This CDR3 reads CASSVGLAGDVYEQYF. Here the CDR3 DNA reads TGTGCCAGCAGCGTGGGACTAGCGGGAGATGTGTACGAGCAGTACTTC.

The chain carries TRBV19 and TRBJ2-2; D is undetermined. Germline CDR1 reads LNHDA; CDR2 reads SQIVND (reference sequence). Deletions cut 1 base from V and 7 bases from J, with 10 bases between. There are 14 residues in the CDR3. CDR3 sequence (DNA): TGTGCCAGTAGTATAGTTCGGTCATTCGGGGAGCTGTTTTTT. Protein: CASSIVRSFGELFF. The full variable domain, its missing parts supplied by reference TRBV19 and TRBJ2-2, is DGGITQSPKYLFRKEGQNVTLSCEQNLNHDAMYWYRQDPGQGLRLIYYSQIVNDFQKGDIAEGYSVSREKKESFPLTVTSAQKNPTAFYLCASSIVRSFGELFFGEGSRLTVL.

V usage is TRBV28 and J usage is TRBJ1-1; no clear D. The CDR3 spans 11 residues. V was clipped by 3 bases and J by 7 bases, with 6 bases between them. Per germline, CDR1 MDHEN and CDR2 SYDVKM. The CDR3 DNA reads TGTGCCAGCAGTTTGAACGGTGAAGCTTTCTTT. Encoded protein: CASSLNGEAFF.

The J gene is TRBJ2-2, the V gene TRBV29-1, with unresolved D. V lost 5 bases to trimming and J lost 7 bases, with 14 bases between them. The germline V gene encodes CDR1 SQVTM and CDR2 ANQGSEA. This CDR3 contains 13 residues. CDR3 sequence reads: CSVLFSLRGELFF. Here the CDR3 DNA reads TGCAGCGTTCTTTTTTCATTGCGCGGGGAGCTGTTTTTT.

The chain uses TRBV9 and TRBJ2-7; no reliable D call. Germline assignment: CDR1 SGDLS and CDR2 YYNGEE. The V end lost 0 bases, the J end lost 6 bases, and 10 bases lay between the germline ends. This CDR3 has 13 residues. The CDR3 DNA reads TGTGCCAGCAGCGTAGGCTCTCCCGGCGAGCAGTACTTC. Protein sequence: CASSVGSPGEQYF.

The J gene is TRBJ2-7, the V gene TRBV2; no clear D gene. Deletions cut 6 bases from V and 2 bases from J, with 14 bases between. The CDR3 contains 14 residues. CDR1 and CDR2 from the germline V gene are SNHLY and FYNNEI. DNA for the CDR3: TGTGCCAGCAGGCTGCGTCTGAACCCCTACGAGCAGTACTTC. Translating gives CASRLRLNPYEQYF. Full variable domain (rest looked up from reference TRBV2 and TRBJ2-7): EPEVTQTPSHQVTQMGQEVILRCVPISNHLYFYWYRQILGQKVEFLVSFYNNEISEKSEIFDDQFSVERPDGSNFTLKIRSTKLEDSAMYFCASRLRLNPYEQYFGPGTRLTVT.